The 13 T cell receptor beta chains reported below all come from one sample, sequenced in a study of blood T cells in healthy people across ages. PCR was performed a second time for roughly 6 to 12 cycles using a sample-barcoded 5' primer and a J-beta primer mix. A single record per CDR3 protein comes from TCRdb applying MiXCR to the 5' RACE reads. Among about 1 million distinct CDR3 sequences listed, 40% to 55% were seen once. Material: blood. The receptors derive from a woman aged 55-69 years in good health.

Written as DNA, the CDR3 is TGCAGTGCTAGTAGCGGCGGAGGCACTGAAGCTTTCTTT. It specifies CSASSGGGTEAFF. The rearrangement links TRBV20-1 to TRBJ1-1; no firm D call. CDR1 is DFQATT and CDR2 is SNEGSKA in the germline V gene (reference sequence). Deletions cut 3 bases from V and 4 bases from J, with 12 bases between. The CDR3 totals 13 residues.

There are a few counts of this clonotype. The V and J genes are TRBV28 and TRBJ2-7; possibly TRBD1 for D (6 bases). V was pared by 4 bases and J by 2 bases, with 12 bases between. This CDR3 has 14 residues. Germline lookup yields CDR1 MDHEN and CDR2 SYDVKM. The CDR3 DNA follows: TGTGCCAGCAGTTACCCAGGGACACCCTACGAGCAGTACTTC. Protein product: CASSYPGTPYEQYF.

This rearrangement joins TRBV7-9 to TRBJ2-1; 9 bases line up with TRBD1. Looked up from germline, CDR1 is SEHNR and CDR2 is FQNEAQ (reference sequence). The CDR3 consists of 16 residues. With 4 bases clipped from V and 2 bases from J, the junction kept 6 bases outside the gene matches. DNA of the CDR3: TGTGCCAGCAGCTCGGCACAGGGGGCGGCCTACAATGAGCAGTTCTTC. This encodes CASSSAQGAAYNEQFF.

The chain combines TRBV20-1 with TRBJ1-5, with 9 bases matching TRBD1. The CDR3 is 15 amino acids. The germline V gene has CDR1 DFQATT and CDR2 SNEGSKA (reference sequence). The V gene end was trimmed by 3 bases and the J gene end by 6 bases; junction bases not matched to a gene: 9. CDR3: CSARGDRVGGQPQHF. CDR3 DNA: TGCAGTGCTAGGGGGGACAGGGTGGGCGGTCAGCCCCAGCATTTT.

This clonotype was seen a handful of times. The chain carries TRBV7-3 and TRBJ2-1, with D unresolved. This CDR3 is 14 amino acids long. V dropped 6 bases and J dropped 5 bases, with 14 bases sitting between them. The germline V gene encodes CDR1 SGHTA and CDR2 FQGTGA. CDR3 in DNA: TGTGCCAGCAGTTCGCCCCTACCCCACAATGAGCAGTTCTTC. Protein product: CASSSPLPHNEQFF.

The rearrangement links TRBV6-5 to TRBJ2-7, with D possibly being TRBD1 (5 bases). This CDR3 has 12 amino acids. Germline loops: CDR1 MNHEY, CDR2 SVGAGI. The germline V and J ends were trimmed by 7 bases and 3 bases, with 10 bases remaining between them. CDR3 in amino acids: CASTGHDYEQYF. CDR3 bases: TGTGCCAGCACCGGACACGACTACGAGCAGTACTTC.

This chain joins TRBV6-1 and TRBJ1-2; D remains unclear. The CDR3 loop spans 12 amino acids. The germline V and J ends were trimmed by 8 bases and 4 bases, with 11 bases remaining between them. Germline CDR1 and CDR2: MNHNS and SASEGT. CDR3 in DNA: TGTGCCAGCCCCGGGGTCTTCTATGGCTACACCTTC. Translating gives CASPGVFYGYTF.

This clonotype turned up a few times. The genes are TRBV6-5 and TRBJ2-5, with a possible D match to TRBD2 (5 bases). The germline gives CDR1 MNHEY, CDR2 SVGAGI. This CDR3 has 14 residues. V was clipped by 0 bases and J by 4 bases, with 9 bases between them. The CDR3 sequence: CASSYSGSGETQYF. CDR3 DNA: TGTGCCAGCAGTTACTCGGGCAGCGGAGAGACCCAGTACTTC.

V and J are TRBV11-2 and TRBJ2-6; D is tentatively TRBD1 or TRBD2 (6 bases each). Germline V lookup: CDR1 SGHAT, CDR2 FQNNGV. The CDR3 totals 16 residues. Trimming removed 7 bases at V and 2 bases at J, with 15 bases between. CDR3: CASTLGGMAGANVLTF. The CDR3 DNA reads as TGTGCCAGCACTCTAGGGGGGATGGCTGGGGCCAACGTCCTGACTTTC.

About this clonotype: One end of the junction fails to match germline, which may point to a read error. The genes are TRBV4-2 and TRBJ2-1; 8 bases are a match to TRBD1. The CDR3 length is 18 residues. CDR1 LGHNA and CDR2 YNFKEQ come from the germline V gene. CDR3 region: CASSQADGQGRAYTEQFF. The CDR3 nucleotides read TGTGCCAGCAGCCAAGCTGACGGACAGGGAAGAGCCTACACTGAGCAGTTCTTC.

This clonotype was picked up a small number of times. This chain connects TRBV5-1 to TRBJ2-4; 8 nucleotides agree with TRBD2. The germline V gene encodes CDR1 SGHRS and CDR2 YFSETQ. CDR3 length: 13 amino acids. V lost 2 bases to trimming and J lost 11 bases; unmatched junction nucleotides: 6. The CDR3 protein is CASSLGAGGLQYF. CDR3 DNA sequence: TGCGCCAGCAGCTTAGGGGCGGGAGGACTTCAGTACTTC.

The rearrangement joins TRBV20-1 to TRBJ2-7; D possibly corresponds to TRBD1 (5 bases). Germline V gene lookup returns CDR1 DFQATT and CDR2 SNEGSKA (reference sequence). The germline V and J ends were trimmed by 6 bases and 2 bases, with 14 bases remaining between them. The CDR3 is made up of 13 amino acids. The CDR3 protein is CSATPGPPYEQYF. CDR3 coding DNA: TGCAGTGCAACCCCAGGGCCCCCCTACGAGCAGTACTTC.

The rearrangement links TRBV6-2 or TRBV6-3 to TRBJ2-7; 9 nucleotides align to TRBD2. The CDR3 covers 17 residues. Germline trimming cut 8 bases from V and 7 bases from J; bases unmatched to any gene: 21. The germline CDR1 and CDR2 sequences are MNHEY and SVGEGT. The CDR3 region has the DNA TGTGCCAGCTGGTTTTCGGCAGCGGGAGGTAATAGGGATGAGCAGTACTTC. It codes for CASWFSAAGGNRDEQYF.